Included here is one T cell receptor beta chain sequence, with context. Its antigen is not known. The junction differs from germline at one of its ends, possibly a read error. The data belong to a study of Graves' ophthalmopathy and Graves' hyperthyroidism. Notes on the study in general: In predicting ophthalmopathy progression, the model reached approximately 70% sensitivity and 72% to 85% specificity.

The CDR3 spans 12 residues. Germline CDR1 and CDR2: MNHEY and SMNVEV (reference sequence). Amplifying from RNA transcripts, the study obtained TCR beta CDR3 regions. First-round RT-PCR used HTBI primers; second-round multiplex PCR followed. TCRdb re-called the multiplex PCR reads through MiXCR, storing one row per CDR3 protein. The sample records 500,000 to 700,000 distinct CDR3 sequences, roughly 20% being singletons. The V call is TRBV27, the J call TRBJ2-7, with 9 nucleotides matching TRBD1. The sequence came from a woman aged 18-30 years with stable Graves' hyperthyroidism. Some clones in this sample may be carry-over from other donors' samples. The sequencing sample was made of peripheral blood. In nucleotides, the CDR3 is TGTGCCAGCAGTCGAGGGGACAGGGACAGTAGCTTC. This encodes CASSRGDRDSSF.